Presented here are 28 T cell receptor beta chains from one specimen sequenced in a study of T cell repertoires in cytomegalovirus infection. TCRdb passed the reads through MiXCR, listing each CDR3 protein once. This sample has more than 150,000 distinct CDR3 sequences, with around a quarter found just once. Sequenced: PBMCs. The source of these receptors is a human donor in good health (CMV status not recorded). Some clones in this sample may be carry-over from other donors' samples.

This clonotype was picked up a small number of times. The chain couples TRBV10-2 to TRBJ1-1; D might be TRBD1 (5 bases). Trimming took 3 bases from V and 3 from J, leaving 11 bases between them. The length of the CDR3 is 14 residues. Germline loops: CDR1 WSHSY, CDR2 SAAADI. CDR3 protein: CASSEGGGDTEAFF. The CDR3 DNA reads as TGCGCCAGCAGTGAAGGTGGAGGGGACACTGAAGCTTTCTTT.

This chain uses TRBV7-8 with TRBJ2-2, with 9 bases that match TRBD1. The CDR3 has 15 residues. CDR1 is SGHVS, CDR2 FQNEAQ, per germline. V trimming: 4 bases; J trimming: 4 bases; junction bases outside the gene matches: 4. The CDR3 DNA is TGTGCCAGCAGCTGGGGACAGGGTACCACCGGGGAGCTGTTTTTT. This translates into CASSWGQGTTGELFF. Based on the CDR3 plus reference TRBV7-8 and TRBJ2-2, the full variable domain is GAGVSQSPRYKVAKRGQDVALRCDPISGHVSLFWYQQALGQGPEFLTYFQNEAQLDKSGLPSDRFFAERPEGSVSTLKIQRTQQEDSAVYLCASSWGQGTTGELFFGEGSRLTVL.

This clonotype was detected a few times. V and J are TRBV5-5 and TRBJ1-2; no clear D gene. CDR3 length equals 15 residues. Deletions cut 4 bases from V and 1 base from J, with 14 bases between. The germline gives CDR1 SGHKS, CDR2 YYEKEE (reference sequence). In DNA form, the CDR3 reads TGTGCCAGCAGCCTAGACTGGAATCTTAACTATGGCTACACCTTC. Translating gives CASSLDWNLNYGYTF.

This clonotype showed up many times. This chain connects TRBV7-9 to TRBJ2-5; D unresolved. The CDR3 is 14 residues long. Germline V gene sequence: CDR1 SEHNR, CDR2 FQNEAQ (reference sequence). Trimming pared 0 bases from V and 5 bases from J, leaving 10 bases between. The CDR3 is CASSLAMPGETQYF. The CDR3 region has the DNA TGTGCCAGCAGCTTAGCGATGCCCGGGGAGACCCAGTACTTC.

This clonotype has a handful of counts. This chain joins TRBV5-4 and TRBJ1-5; D is perhaps TRBD1 (5 bases). Germline CDR1 is SGHNT and CDR2 is YYREEE (reference sequence). V lost 4 bases to trimming and J lost 2 bases, with 13 bases between them. The CDR3 sequence is 15 residues long. CDR3 DNA: TGTGCCAGCAGCCCCGATGGGGGGGGCAATCAGCCCCAGCATTTT. This codes for CASSPDGGGNQPQHF.

In regard to this clonotype: At one boundary the junction diverges from the germline segment, which might be a read error. The V and J genes are TRBV6-5 and TRBJ1-4; D gene ambiguous. Germline CDR1 MNHEY, CDR2 SVGAGI. The CDR3 has 13 residues. This CDR3 is CASSRRRNEKLSF. In DNA, the CDR3 is TGTGCCAGCAGTCGCCGGCGAAATGAAAAACTGTCTTTT.

The chain employs TRBV20-1 and TRBJ1-6, with D tentatively TRBD1 (5 bases). Germline CDR1 is DFQATT and CDR2 is SNEGSKA (reference sequence). The CDR3 totals 14 residues. The V end lost 2 bases, the J end lost 9 bases, and 14 bases lay between the germline ends. The CDR3 is CSARRDRGASPLHF. DNA for the CDR3: TGCAGTGCTAGACGCGACAGAGGTGCTTCACCCCTCCACTTT.

At least ten counts were recorded for this clonotype. The chain uses TRBV4-3 and TRBJ2-4, with D unresolved. The CDR3 length is 17 residues. The V gene's germline CDR1 is LGHNA and CDR2 YSLEER. The V end was cut by 0 bases, the J end by 0 bases, with 12 bases between. The CDR3: CASSQDRATVAKNIQYF. The CDR3 DNA reads TGCGCCAGCAGCCAAGATCGGGCCACAGTAGCCAAAAACATTCAGTACTTC.

The chain uses TRBV20-1 and TRBJ1-2; a possible D gene is TRBD1 (5 bases). The V and J ends lost 4 bases and 6 bases respectively, with 15 bases between them. The germline V gene encodes CDR1 DFQATT and CDR2 SNEGSKA (reference sequence). CDR3 length equals 13 residues. This CDR3 reads CSATGQGIHGYTF. CDR3 nucleotide sequence: TGCAGTGCTACGGGCCAGGGAATCCATGGCTACACCTTC.

This clonotype was seen only a few times. CDR3 sequence (DNA): TGCAGCGTTGAGAAGGGGGGGGGAGGGGATACGCAGTATTTT. It encodes CSVEKGGGGDTQYF. The chain has TRBV29-1 and TRBJ2-3, with D possibly matching TRBD2 (7 bases). Germline lookup yields CDR1 SQVTM and CDR2 ANQGSEA. This CDR3 has 14 amino acids. Trimming removed 3 bases at V and 6 bases at J, with 16 bases between.

V is TRBV28 and J is TRBJ2-1; TRBD2 matches 8 bases. Germline trimming cut 5 bases from V and 4 bases from J; bases unmatched to any gene: 10. This CDR3 spans 16 amino acids. Germline loops: CDR1 MDHEN, CDR2 SYDVKM. Written as DNA, the CDR3 is TGTGCCAGCAGTCCCGCTCTAGCGGGCATTTACAATGAGCAGTTCTTC. This sequence encodes CASSPALAGIYNEQFF.

The V call is TRBV6-2 or TRBV6-3, the J call TRBJ2-1; 7 positions match TRBD2. Germline V gene sequence: CDR1 MNHEY, CDR2 SVGEGT. The CDR3 runs to 13 residues. J lost 8 bases, V lost 4 bases, and 5 bases had no gene match. The CDR3 reads CASSLGRGDEQFF. The CDR3 DNA sequence: TGTGCCAGCAGTTTGGGGAGGGGTGATGAGCAGTTCTTC.

This clonotype has just a few counts. This rearrangement joins TRBV2 to TRBJ2-1; TRBD2 agrees at 11 bases. V lost 4 bases, J lost 2 bases, and 4 bases stayed unmatched. Germline V CDR1 and CDR2: SNHLY, FYNNEI. The CDR3 runs 16 residues. CDR3 sequence (DNA): TGTGCCAGCAGTGGACGACTAGCGGGGCCCTACAATGAGCAGTTCTTC. Its protein product is CASSGRLAGPYNEQFF. Full variable domain (rest looked up from reference TRBV2 and TRBJ2-1): EPEVTQTPSHQVTQMGQEVILRCVPISNHLYFYWYRQILGQKVEFLVSFYNNEISEKSEIFDDQFSVERPDGSNFTLKIRSTKLEDSAMYFCASSGRLAGPYNEQFFGPGTRLTVL.

This clonotype was observed a handful of times. The chain recombines TRBV28 with TRBJ2-2; D unclear. Germline values: CDR1 MDHEN, CDR2 SYDVKM. This CDR3 has 12 residues. V lost 7 bases and J 7 bases, leaving 10 bases between the germline ends. The DNA of the CDR3 is TGTGCCAGCACCCCCGACGTCGGGGAGCTGTTTTTT. Protein sequence: CASTPDVGELFF.

The chain recombines TRBV28 with TRBJ2-7, with a possible D match to TRBD1 (5 bases). The CDR3 is 13 amino acids. Germline CDR1 is MDHEN and CDR2 is SYDVKM. V lost 4 bases and J lost 2, with 9 bases in between. CDR3 DNA: TGTGCCAGCAGTTCACAGACAGCCTACGAGCAGTACTTC. Its translation: CASSSQTAYEQYF.

This clonotype was recorded many times. This chain links TRBV12-3 or TRBV12-4 with TRBJ2-7, with D possibly TRBD2 on 5 matching bases. The germline V and J ends were trimmed by 4 bases and 3 bases, with 7 bases remaining between them. CDR3 length: 12 amino acids. The CDR3 sequence: CASSSEGYEQYF. The CDR3 region has the DNA TGTGCCAGCAGTTCAGAGGGCTACGAGCAGTACTTC.

CDR3 DNA sequence: TGTGCCAGCAGTTACTCCAGTGGCGGGACAGGAGAGGAAAAACTGTTTTTT. Its translation: CASSYSSGGTGEEKLFF. The gene calls are TRBV6-8 and TRBJ1-4; the match to TRBD1 covers 8 bases. CDR3 length equals 17 residues. Germline V gives CDR1 MNHGY, CDR2 SAAAGT. V was clipped by 0 bases and J by 8 bases; unmatched bases: 11.

This clonotype was seen at least ten times. The V call is TRBV20-1, the J call TRBJ2-1; no definite D call. CDR1 DFQATT and CDR2 SNEGSKA come from the germline V gene (reference sequence). The germline V and J ends were trimmed by 2 bases and 4 bases, with 18 bases remaining between them. This CDR3 is built from 16 residues. CDR3: CSARRSARLTYNEQFF. Here the CDR3 DNA reads TGCAGTGCTAGAAGATCAGCGCGCCTAACTTACAATGAGCAGTTCTTC.

The V and J genes are TRBV7-2 and TRBJ2-7; tentatively, D is TRBD1 (5 bases). The CDR3 is 14 residues long. CDR1 SGHTA and CDR2 FQGNSA come from the germline V gene. Trimming stripped 1 base from V and 3 bases from J, with 10 bases between. In DNA form, the CDR3 reads TGTGCCAGCAGCTTAGACAGGTTGTTCTACGAGCAGTACTTC. This gives the protein CASSLDRLFYEQYF.

J is TRBJ2-1 and V is TRBV6-1; 9 nucleotides match TRBD1. The CDR3 is made up of 17 amino acids. Germline CDR1 reads MNHNS; CDR2 reads SASEGT. V was pared by 5 bases and J by 3 bases, with 11 bases of the junction left unmatched. The CDR3 region is CASSKRPGQGLYNEQFF. In DNA form, the CDR3 reads TGTGCCAGCAGTAAAAGACCGGGACAGGGCCTCTACAATGAGCAGTTCTTC.

The chain has TRBV6-2 or TRBV6-3 and TRBJ2-3, with TRBD1 as a possible D gene (6 bases). The CDR3 is 15 amino acids. Germline CDR1 MNHEY, CDR2 SVGEGT. With 0 bases removed from V and 2 bases from J, the gap between germline ends came to 9 bases. CDR3 amino acids: CASSYSDRSTDTQYF. The DNA for the CDR3 is TGTGCCAGCAGTTACTCGGACAGATCCACAGATACGCAGTATTTT.

This clonotype was detected ten times or more. CDR3 amino acids: CASSPPQGIYGYTF. Written as DNA, the CDR3 is TGTGCCAGCAGCCCGCCTCAGGGAATCTATGGCTACACCTTC. The V call is TRBV7-2, the J call TRBJ1-2; a weak D match, TRBD1 (5 bases). The V and J ends lost 5 bases and 4 bases respectively, with 14 bases between them. The CDR3 totals 14 residues. Germline assignment: CDR1 SGHTA and CDR2 FQGNSA.

This clonotype was detected many times. The CDR3 coding sequence is TGTGCCAGCAGCCTTAGCAGTGCTAGCACAGATACGCAGTATTTT. Its translation is CASSLSSASTDTQYF. J is TRBJ2-3 and V is TRBV7-3, with D unresolved. Germline V gene sequence: CDR1 SGHTA, CDR2 FQGTGA. The CDR3 runs to 15 residues. Between the trimmed V and J ends, which lost 5 bases and 0 bases, there was a span of 12 bases.

This clonotype came up a few times. The chain carries TRBV4-1 and TRBJ1-6, with TRBD1 matching over 8 bases. V lost 2 bases to trimming and J lost 3 bases; unmatched junction nucleotides: 3. The CDR3 has 16 amino acids. Germline loops: CDR1 MGHRA, CDR2 YSYEKL. This CDR3 is CASSQPDRGYNSPLHF. CDR3 coding DNA: TGCGCCAGCAGCCAACCCGACAGGGGCTATAATTCACCCCTCCACTTT.

Turning to this clonotype: Possible read error: a much larger clone is one base away. The chain's CDR3 is CTSSPRTGGYQPQHF. The CDR3 DNA reads TGTACCAGCAGTCCCAGGACAGGAGGCTATCAGCCCCAGCATTTT. This chain connects TRBV12-3 or TRBV12-4 to TRBJ1-5, with 7 bases aligning to TRBD1. CDR3 length equals 15 residues.

This clonotype has a count of ten or more. The chain recombines TRBV5-8 with TRBJ2-7, with 7 bases that match TRBD1. The CDR3 contains 13 residues. V gave up 1 base and J gave up 2 bases; unmatched junction bases: 0. CDR1 and CDR2 (germline): SGHTS, YDEGEE. The CDR3 here is CASSLQGAYEQYF. CDR3 DNA sequence: TGTGCCAGCAGCTTGCAGGGGGCCTACGAGCAGTACTTC.

This clonotype was seen only a few times. This chain links TRBV12-3 or TRBV12-4 with TRBJ1-5; perhaps TRBD1 as D (5 bases). The V gene lost 4 bases and the J gene lost 6 bases, with 7 bases spanning the gap. The CDR3 is 12 residues long. The CDR3 sequence: CASSSGSQPQHF. The DNA for the CDR3 is TGTGCCAGCAGTTCAGGGAGTCAGCCCCAGCATTTT.

This clonotype was observed many times. The chain carries TRBV7-6 and TRBJ1-4; 8 bases are a match to TRBD1. Germline V gene lookup returns CDR1 SGHVS and CDR2 FNYEAQ. J was trimmed by 7 bases and V by 4 bases; bases with no gene match: 8. The CDR3 is 15 residues long. The CDR3 region has the DNA TGTGCCAGCAGCTACGGACAGGGAGGCGGTGAAAAACTGTTTTTT. Its protein is CASSYGQGGGEKLFF. The complete variable domain, with remaining parts taken from reference TRBV7-6 and TRBJ1-4, reads GAGVSQSPRYKVTKRGQDVALRCDPISGHVSLYWYRQALGQGPEFLTYFNYEAQQDKSGLPNDRFSAERPEGSISTLTIQRTEQRDSAMYRCASSYGQGGGEKLFFGSGTQLSVL.